This paragraph reports one T cell receptor beta chain. Its antigen is currently not known. Base qualities are missing; no much larger clone stands one base away. The data stem from a study of Ad26.COV2.S vaccination and SARS-CoV-2 variants listed by TCRdb under 2021. Broadly, across the study: Donors in the vaccine arm were drawn from COV1001, a phase I-IIa trial of Ad26.COV2.S in healthy adults that was multicentre, randomized, double-blind and placebo-controlled. Ad26.COV2.S was administered intramuscularly at 5 x 10^10 or 1 x 10^11 viral particles, either as a single shot or as two shots given 56 days apart. The specificity and breadth of SARS-CoV-2-reactive T cell receptors after Ad26.COV2.S vaccination were assessed by TCRbeta repertoire sequencing. The TCR-sequenced set comprised about 32 samples: roughly 19 Ad26.COV2.S vaccine recipients, 5 placebo recipients and 8 SARS-CoV-2 convalescent individuals. Trial participants were randomized into five groups of five, in which low-dose or high-dose Ad26.COV2.S was given once or twice, or placebo was given on both occasions. Throughout the experiments and outcome assessment, investigators stayed blinded to trial group allocation.

Study-level results and caveats: Spike-specific TCR breadth was higher in Ad26.COV2.S recipients than in placebo recipients (P = 0.0014). It was noted by the authors that total T cell responses may have been underestimated by the TCR breadth and depth analyses. Comparing responses between vaccine doses or regimens was not something the study was powered to do. After vaccination, substantial breadth of spike-specific CD8+ and CD4+ T cell responses was reported. Vaccine and placebo recipients had similar non-spike TCR breadth, a finding consistent with the vaccine containing only spike.

Trimmed from V: 2 bases; trimmed from J: 7 bases; junction bases lacking a gene match: 12. Reading from cysteine to phenylalanine, the CDR3 counts 16 amino acids. This entry keeps only the CDR3 DNA: 48 bases, framed from base 1. TCRbeta CDR3 regions were sequenced with the immunoSEQ Assay. After extraction, genomic DNA underwent amplification by bias-controlled multiplex PCR, followed by high-throughput sequencing. Concerning the study's data processing: To quantify the absolute abundance of each unique TCRbeta CDR3 region, sequences were collapsed and filtered. T cell fraction was estimated by normalizing TCRbeta template counts to usable DNA, which was measured by amplifying reference genes present in all nucleated cells. Repertoire TCRs were annotated as SARS-CoV-2-specific when V gene, CDR3 amino acid sequence and J gene were exactly matched to a known reactive TCR set. MIRA supplied the reference SARS-CoV-2 TCR set, which was filtered for enrichment in COVID-19-positive ImmuneCODE repertoires so that public or cross-reactive TCRs were removed. Drawing on the MIRA antigens, annotated TCRs were analysed further at the level of specific ORF or position within ORF. Breadth was defined as annotated unique rearrangements over total unique productive rearrangements; depth was the summed frequency of those rearrangements. Two-sided Wilcoxon rank-sum tests were used to compare TCR breadth between groups. In TCRdb, the immuneACCESS table is reduced to in-frame sequences with V and J assigned. These tables do not hold every clone; where another copy was compared, an unresolved V gene accounts for under half, and the others remain unexplained. V and J calls and clone size come straight from that table; D and trimming were deduced from the DNA. The sample data list about 320,000 clones, and 70% to 90% of these were observed just once. The biggest ten clones account for less than 2% of the sample.

Interpreted using the paper, the treatment or condition label stands for: 15 to 20 received Ad26.COV2.S at low or high dose, single or two shots; about 5 received placebo; per-sample allocation not given. Repertoires of vaccine and placebo recipients were sequenced from samples collected on day 63 after the first injection. In Cohort 1b, about 25 adults aged 18-55 years were enrolled at a single site in Boston, USA, between 29 July and 7 August 2020. Ad26.COV2.S was a replication-incompetent adenovirus type 26 vector expressing a prefusion-stabilized SARS-CoV-2 spike protein from the original Wuhan strain.

This sequence originates from a person aged 18 to 59 who received the Ad26.COV2.S COVID-19 vaccine or a placebo. The chain joins TRBV23-1 to TRBJ1-2; 8 central bases correspond to TRBD1. TRBV23-1 is an ORF, with its function uncertain. The source was peripheral blood, collected in a trial of Ad26.COV2.S vaccine versus placebo. The DNA sequence is as follows: TGCGCCAGCAGTCAAATTAAACGCGACAGGGGATTTGGCTACACCTTC. This sequence encodes CASSQIKRDRGFGYTF.